Listed below are T cell receptor beta chains from one sample, sequenced in a study of T cells in localized non-small cell lung cancer. The assay was immunoSEQ multiplex PCR, and TCRdb's table has in-frame clones only and misses some. The table shows 75,000 to 95,000 clones, with roughly 80% occurring only once. The input for sequencing was PBMCs, taken before any cancer treatment. The source is a man aged 40 to 70 with stage II squamous cell lung carcinoma. Each CDR3 is given with its conserved first and last residue.

j_gene: TRBJ2-2
len: 14
v_gene: TRBV7-6
CDR3aa: CASRPGGYTGELFF

j_gene: TRBJ1-6
len: 14
v_gene: TRBV30
CDR3aa: CAWSPGPKYSPLHF

j_gene: TRBJ2-7
len: 13
v_gene: TRBV5-6
CDR3aa: CASTNRVSYEQYF

j_gene: TRBJ1-2
len: 16
v_gene: TRBV27
CDR3aa: CASSGQGARKNYGYTF

j_gene: TRBJ1-4
len: 14
v_gene: TRBV15
CDR3aa: CATSRETVSEKLFF

j_gene: TRBJ2-7
len: 15
v_gene: TRBV2
CDR3aa: CASSLKQGAIYEQYF

j_gene: TRBJ1-2
len: 14
v_gene: TRBV5-1
CDR3aa: CASRLDLRIYGYTF

j_gene: TRBJ1-2
len: 14
v_gene: TRBV6-5
CDR3aa: CASSPGQAHGGYTF

j_gene: TRBJ2-5
len: 14
v_gene: TRBV25-1
CDR3aa: CASSWGGDQETQYF

j_gene: TRBJ2-1
len: 15
v_gene: TRBV18
CDR3aa: CASSPPRGAGEEQFF

j_gene: TRBJ1-4
len: 16
v_gene: TRBV4-2
CDR3aa: CASSPLVGEGDEKLFF

j_gene: TRBJ2-3
len: 11
v_gene: TRBV29-1
CDR3aa: CSASERGTQYF

j_gene: TRBJ2-7
len: 15
v_gene: TRBV7-9
CDR3aa: CASSLPRGSYYEQYF

j_gene: TRBJ2-7
len: 13
v_gene: TRBV28
CDR3aa: CASSDTSGYEQYF

j_gene: TRBJ2-3
len: 13
v_gene: TRBV19
CDR3aa: CASSRMSTDTQYF

j_gene: TRBJ1-3
len: 18
v_gene: TRBV18
CDR3aa: CASSPSGYDYTSGNTIYF

j_gene: TRBJ2-1
len: 15
v_gene: TRBV5-1
CDR3aa: CASSFETSGGDEQFF

j_gene: TRBJ1-1
len: 13
v_gene: TRBV4-1
CDR3aa: CASGQGLNTEAFF

j_gene: TRBJ1-1
len: 13
v_gene: TRBV5-4
CDR3aa: CASSDSSNTEAFF

j_gene: TRBJ2-7
len: 13
v_gene: TRBV7-3
CDR3aa: CASSLIRWDEQYF

j_gene: TRBJ1-4
len: 15
v_gene: TRBV7-9
CDR3aa: CASSGTGTGFEKLFF

j_gene: TRBJ2-3
len: 16
v_gene: TRBV19
CDR3aa: CASSVIAGKGTDTQYF

j_gene: TRBJ2-1
len: 15
v_gene: TRBV18
CDR3aa: CASSPFGTSYNEQFF

j_gene: TRBJ1-3
len: 14
v_gene: TRBV19
CDR3aa: CASRLYEAGNTIYF

j_gene: TRBJ1-2
len: 13
v_gene: TRBV2
CDR3aa: CASTSTPASGYTF

j_gene: TRBJ1-5
len: 17
v_gene: TRBV28
CDR3aa: CASSSLRDTRANQPQHF

j_gene: TRBJ1-2
len: 15
v_gene: TRBV7-2
CDR3aa: CASSPPQGRNYGYTF

j_gene: TRBJ2-1
len: 13
v_gene: TRBV5-4
CDR3aa: CASSWGQQNEQFF

j_gene: TRBJ2-2
len: 17
v_gene: TRBV7-9
CDR3aa: CASSRNRLAGVTGELFF

j_gene: TRBJ2-1
len: 16
v_gene: TRBV30
CDR3aa: CAWCPPPAKIDNEQFF

j_gene: TRBJ2-1
len: 15
v_gene: TRBV25-1
CDR3aa: CASSTSGSYHNEQFF

j_gene: TRBJ1-5
len: 16
v_gene: TRBV2
CDR3aa: CASIEAPTGPNQPQHF

j_gene: TRBJ1-5
len: 12
v_gene: TRBV19
CDR3aa: CASSMRDQPQHF

j_gene: TRBJ2-1
len: 13
v_gene: TRBV27
CDR3aa: CASTSSGYNEQFF